The 20 T cell receptor beta chains reported below all come from one sample, sequenced in a study of blood T cells in healthy people across ages. A second PCR of about 7 to 12 cycles used a sample-barcoded 5' primer and a J-beta primer mix. One entry per CDR3 protein results from TCRdb running MiXCR on the 5' RACE reads. This sample has about 510,000 distinct CDR3 sequences, with over 25% found just once. This sample also belongs to another study, concerning T cells of mothers and their children.

Material: blood. The receptors were gathered from a boy aged 2 to 9 in good health.

The gene calls are TRBV7-9 and TRBJ1-4; TRBD1 is a possible D gene (5 bases). CDR1 is SEHNR, CDR2 FQNEAQ, per germline (reference sequence). This CDR3 has 14 residues. Trimming shortened V by 5 bases and J by 8 bases, and 15 bases separated the two germline ends. The CDR3 region is CASSTPRAREKLFF. CDR3 nucleotide sequence: TGTGCCAGCAGCACGCCCAGGGCGCGGGAAAAACTGTTTTTT.

This clonotype was seen a few times. V gene TRBV19 combines with J gene TRBJ2-1; no clear D. V dropped 2 bases and J dropped 0 bases, with 8 bases sitting between them. CDR3 length: 15 amino acids. Per the germline V gene, CDR1 is LNHDA and CDR2 is SQIVND (reference sequence). The CDR3 sequence is CASSIISSSYNEQFF. CDR3 DNA sequence: TGTGCCAGTAGTATAATCTCTTCCTCCTACAATGAGCAGTTCTTC.

The gene calls are TRBV20-1 and TRBJ1-1; maybe TRBD1 (6 bases). Germline CDR1 is DFQATT and CDR2 is SNEGSKA (reference sequence). This CDR3 region has 12 residues. V lost 8 bases to trimming and J lost 6 bases, with 16 bases between them. The CDR3 loop is CSCQGRWAEAFF. CDR3 sequence (DNA): TGCAGTTGCCAGGGGAGATGGGCTGAAGCTTTCTTT.

J is TRBJ2-1 and V is TRBV29-1; no reliable D call. The end of the DNA is better explained by TRBJ2-7, so the J call may be wrong. The CDR3 runs to 12 residues. Germline CDR1 and CDR2: SQVTM and ANQGSEA. The CDR3 DNA reads as TGCAGCGTTAATTCGGTCTCCTACGAGCAGTACTTC. This gives the protein CSVNSVSYEQYF.

This clonotype was detected only a few times. The junction departs from the called germline gene at one end, perhaps through a read error. The chain combines TRBV7-8 with TRBJ1-2; D is ambiguous. From germline, CDR1 is SGHVS and CDR2 FQNEAQ. This CDR3 comprises 13 residues. CDR3 sequence (DNA): TGTGCCAGCACCTTACTGGGGTCATATGGCTACACCTTC. This codes for CASTLLGSYGYTF.

A few counts support this clonotype. The chain recombines TRBV27 with TRBJ2-1; 8 bases match TRBD2. The better agreement between TRBJ2-7 and the DNA end casts doubt on the J call. There are 14 residues in the CDR3. Germline CDR1 and CDR2: MNHEY and SMNVEV (reference sequence). CDR3 protein: CASSISGSLYEQYF. CDR3 bases: TGTGCCAGCAGTATAAGCGGGAGCTTATACGAGCAGTACTTC.

A few counts support this clonotype. The V call is TRBV10-3, the J call TRBJ2-7; 7 bases agree with TRBD2. The CDR3 spans 16 residues. After removal of 0 bases from V and 0 bases from J, the junction contained 5 bases not matched to a gene. Germline V lookup: CDR1 ENHRY, CDR2 SYGVKD. The CDR3 DNA reads TGTGCCATCAGTGAGTCACTAGCGCCAAGCTCCTACGAGCAGTACTTC. Its translation is CAISESLAPSSYEQYF.

The V call is TRBV6-2 or TRBV6-3, the J call TRBJ2-1, with 7 bases matching TRBD2. This CDR3 contains 12 residues. Germline CDR1 reads MNHEY; CDR2 reads SVGEGT. Germline trimming cut 1 base from V and 15 bases from J; bases unmatched to any gene: 6. This CDR3 reads CASSYWREGPFF. CDR3 nucleotide sequence: TGTGCCAGCAGTTACTGGAGGGAGGGGCCGTTCTTC.

This clonotype occurred once. The chain carries TRBV12-3 or TRBV12-4 and TRBJ1-5; the D gene is possibly TRBD1 (6 bases). Deletions cut 5 bases from V and 6 bases from J, with 14 bases between. The CDR3 is 14 amino acids. The CDR3 bases are TGTGCCAGCAGTGCCATGGGGGGGCTTCAGCCCCAGCATTTT. Its translation is CASSAMGGLQPQHF.

The CDR3 spells CASPAFMAGPSDEQFF. CDR3 in DNA: TGTGCCAGCCCGGCCTTTATGGCGGGCCCCTCGGATGAGCAGTTCTTC. The chain carries TRBV2 and TRBJ2-1; a possible D gene is TRBD2 (5 bases). Trimming took 8 bases from V and 8 from J, leaving 25 bases between them. Looked up from germline, CDR1 is SNHLY and CDR2 is FYNNEI. The CDR3 sequence is 16 residues long. Together with reference TRBV2 and TRBJ2-1, the CDR3 gives the full variable domain: EPEVTQTPSHQVTQMGQEVILRCVPISNHLYFYWYRQILGQKVEFLVSFYNNEISEKSEIFDDQFSVERPDGSNFTLKIRSTKLEDSAMYFCASPAFMAGPSDEQFFGPGTRLTVL.

The chain has TRBV5-1 and TRBJ2-1; 7 bases are a match to TRBD1. Trimming removed 4 bases from V and 0 bases from J; junction bases left unmatched: 13. Germline CDR1 and CDR2: SGHRS and YFSETQ. CDR3 length: 18 residues. CDR3 coding DNA: TGCGCCAGCAGCGACAGGGTTGGTAGAGGTCGCTCCTACAATGAGCAGTTCTTC. Translating it yields CASSDRVGRGRSYNEQFF.

The genes are TRBV14 and TRBJ1-2; tentative D call: TRBD1 (6 bases). Deletions cut 3 bases from V and 5 bases from J, with 16 bases between. Germline V gene lookup returns CDR1 SGHDN and CDR2 FVKESK. This CDR3 has 15 amino acids. The CDR3 here is CASSHANDRRYGYTF. In DNA, the CDR3 is TGTGCCAGCAGCCATGCAAACGACAGGAGATATGGCTACACCTTC.

Notes on this clonotype: One end of the junction is discordant with germline, which a read error may explain. The chain has TRBV2 and TRBJ2-5, with 10 nucleotides matching TRBD1. The DNA matches TRBJ2-7 better at its end, which makes the J call doubtful. Germline loops: CDR1 SNHLY, CDR2 FYNNEI. The CDR3 consists of 15 residues. The CDR3 nucleotides are TGTGCCAGCAGTGCCGGGACAGGGGCCTCCCACGAGCAGTACTTC. This gives the protein CASSAGTGASHEQYF.

The chain has TRBV18 and TRBJ1-1; no clear D. Trimming cost V 6 bases and J 3 bases, with 8 bases left between them. CDR3 length: 12 residues. Germline CDR1 is KGHSH and CDR2 is LQKENI. This CDR3 reads CASSSRHTEAFF. The CDR3 bases are TGTGCCAGCTCTTCCAGGCACACTGAAGCTTTCTTT.

The chain has TRBV12-3 or TRBV12-4 and TRBJ2-4; 8 bases fit TRBD2. Trimming cost V 3 bases and J 7 bases; bases outside gene matches: 2. This CDR3 comprises 13 residues. The CDR3 DNA reads as TGTGCCAGCAGTTTCGGGGGGGCTAACATTCAGTACTTC. It yields the protein CASSFGGANIQYF.

The chain links TRBV2 to TRBJ2-5; D remains unclear. The DNA end is more similar to TRBJ2-7, so the J call may be wrong. The germline V gene encodes CDR1 SNHLY and CDR2 FYNNEI. This CDR3 has 16 amino acids. The CDR3 sequence is CASRKTYYSVTYEQYF. In DNA, the CDR3 is TGTGCCAGCAGGAAGACTTACTACAGCGTAACCTACGAGCAGTACTTC.

The gene calls are TRBV5-1 and TRBJ2-7, with D possibly being TRBD1 (5 bases). Germline CDR1 is SGHRS and CDR2 is YFSETQ. The CDR3 extends over 14 amino acids. V gave up 0 bases and J gave up 5 bases, with 12 bases separating them. CDR3 DNA sequence: TGCGCCAGCAGCTTGGAATCAGGGTCCCACGAGCAGTACTTC. Translating gives CASSLESGSHEQYF.

The DNA of the CDR3 is TGCGCCAGCAGAGAAACTAGCGGGGGGGCCTACAATGAGCAGTTCTTC. This translates into CASRETSGGAYNEQFF. The chain carries TRBV5-1 and TRBJ2-1; TRBD2 matches 13 bases. Trimming at V came to 5 bases and at J to 2 bases, leaving 4 bases not matched to a gene. CDR3 length: 16 residues. CDR1 is SGHRS, CDR2 YFSETQ, per germline. The full variable domain, its missing parts supplied by reference TRBV5-1 and TRBJ2-1, is KAGVTQTPRYLIKTRGQQVTLSCSPISGHRSVSWYQQTPGQGLQFLFEYFSETQRNKGNFPGRFSGRQFSNSRSEMNVSTLELGDSALYLCASRETSGGAYNEQFFGPGTRLTVL.

This clonotype was observed once. The gene calls are TRBV7-7 and TRBJ2-1, with 9 positions matching TRBD2. The V gene's germline CDR1 is SSHAT and CDR2 FNYEAQ (reference sequence). There are 15 residues in the CDR3. J gave up 6 bases and V 5 bases, and 8 bases lay outside the gene matches. This CDR3 reads CASSVGTSPPNEQFF. DNA for the CDR3: TGTGCCAGCAGCGTCGGGACTAGCCCTCCCAATGAGCAGTTCTTC.

The J gene is TRBJ1-4, the V gene TRBV9; 7 positions agree with TRBD1. Germline V lookup: CDR1 SGDLS, CDR2 YYNGEE. J lost 7 bases, V lost 3 bases, and 9 bases had no gene match. This CDR3 has 15 residues. Here the CDR3 DNA reads TGTGCCAGCAGCGCCCCAGGGGGTCTTGGTGAAAAACTGTTTTTT. Its translation: CASSAPGGLGEKLFF.